Listed below are T cell receptor beta chains from one sample, sequenced in a study of CD8 T cells in Susac syndrome. TCRdb independently ran MiXCR on the immunoSEQ multiplex PCR reads; one entry per CDR3 protein. Here the sample spans more than 250,000 distinct CDR3 sequences, about 92% being singletons. The sequencing sample was made of CD4+ T cells from PBMCs. These receptors all stem from a human donor with multiple sclerosis. Both conserved end residues are part of each CDR3. D genes are given only for firm matches. Some rows mark clone size as missing; the rest say once, few, many or name a class of expanded clone.

V gene: TRBV20-1; clone size: .; J gene: TRBJ2-7; D gene: TRBD2; CDR3 DNA: TGCAGTGCTACCGGAAGACTAGCGGGTACAAGGCAGCAGTACTTC; CDR3 protein: CSATGRLAGTRQQYF
V gene: TRBV20-1; clone size: .; J gene: TRBJ1-2; D gene: TRBD1; CDR3 DNA: TGCAGTGCTAGGAGGGGGACAGGGAACTATGGCTACACCTTC; CDR3 protein: CSARRGTGNYGYTF
V gene: TRBV3-1; clone size: .; J gene: TRBJ2-1; D gene: TRBD1; CDR3 DNA: TGTGCCAGCGACCCGGGACAGGGACTAAATGAGCAGTTCTTC; CDR3 protein: CASDPGQGLNEQFF
V gene: TRBV18; clone size: .; J gene: TRBJ2-5; D gene: .; CDR3 DNA: TGTGCCAGCTCACCACCGTACCAAGAGACCCAGTACTTC; CDR3 protein: CASSPPYQETQYF
V gene: TRBV11-2; clone size: .; J gene: TRBJ1-2; D gene: .; CDR3 DNA: TGTGCCAGCAGCTTGGCTATGGACAGACGACACTATGGCTACACCTTC; CDR3 protein: CASSLAMDRRHYGYTF
V gene: TRBV20-1; clone size: .; J gene: TRBJ2-5; D gene: .; CDR3 DNA: TGCAGTGCTATCTCTAGCCAAGAGACCCAGTACTTC; CDR3 protein: CSAISSQETQYF
V gene: TRBV30; clone size: .; J gene: TRBJ2-1; D gene: .; CDR3 DNA: TGTGCCTGGAGTGCCCATAATGAGCAGTTCTTC; CDR3 protein: CAWSAHNEQFF
V gene: TRBV18; clone size: .; J gene: TRBJ2-7; D gene: TRBD2; CDR3 DNA: TGTGCCAGCTCAAGCATGTCGGCTAGCGGGAGATACGAGCAGTACTTC; CDR3 protein: CASSSMSASGRYEQYF
V gene: TRBV5-4; clone size: .; J gene: TRBJ2-5; D gene: TRBD1; CDR3 DNA: TGTGCCAGCACCCGGGTAGGACAGGGACCCGCAGAGACCCAGTACTTC; CDR3 protein: CASTRVGQGPAETQYF
V gene: TRBV3-1; clone size: .; J gene: TRBJ1-3; D gene: .; CDR3 DNA: TGTGCCAGCAGCCAAGAGCCGATTGTTCTCCCAAACACCATATATTTT; CDR3 protein: CASSQEPIVLPNTIYF
V gene: TRBV19; clone size: .; J gene: TRBJ2-1; D gene: .; CDR3 DNA: TGTGCCAGTACCCTACTGGGGGCAGGGGAAAATGAGCAGTTCTTC; CDR3 protein: CASTLLGAGENEQFF
V gene: TRBV27; clone size: .; J gene: TRBJ1-1; D gene: .; CDR3 DNA: TGTGCCAGCAGTCTCCGGCCGAGTACTGAAGCTTTCTTT; CDR3 protein: CASSLRPSTEAFF
V gene: TRBV7-8; clone size: .; J gene: TRBJ1-3; D gene: TRBD1; CDR3 DNA: TGTGCCAGCAGTTTTTTCGACAGGGGGCCCTCTGGAAACACCATATATTTT; CDR3 protein: CASSFFDRGPSGNTIYF
V gene: TRBV29-1; clone size: .; J gene: TRBJ2-5; D gene: .; CDR3 DNA: TGCAGCGTTGAGGCGTCGGGGGTTGAGACCCAGTACTTC; CDR3 protein: CSVEASGVETQYF
V gene: TRBV29-1; clone size: once; J gene: TRBJ2-3; D gene: TRBD1; CDR3 DNA: TGCAGCGTTCCACAGGGGGCGCCCACAGATACGCAGTATTTT; CDR3 protein: CSVPQGAPTDTQYF
V gene: TRBV20-1; clone size: .; J gene: TRBJ2-3; D gene: TRBD2; CDR3 DNA: TGCAGTGCTAACAAGCGGGAGTTGGATACGCAGTATTTT; CDR3 protein: CSANKRELDTQYF
V gene: TRBV6-1; clone size: .; J gene: TRBJ2-1; D gene: .; CDR3 DNA: TGTGCCAGCAGTGAAGATGGGGTGTTGAATGAGCAGTTCTTC; CDR3 protein: CASSEDGVLNEQFF
V gene: TRBV5-1; clone size: .; J gene: TRBJ2-6; D gene: .; CDR3 DNA: TGCGCCAGCAGACTGGGGGGCGGGGCCAACGTCCTGACTTTC; CDR3 protein: CASRLGGGANVLTF
V gene: TRBV19; clone size: .; J gene: TRBJ1-2; D gene: .; CDR3 DNA: TGTGCCAGTAGCATAAGTCTAAGAGGGGCGCCATATGGCTACACCTTC; CDR3 protein: CASSISLRGAPYGYTF
V gene: TRBV7-3; clone size: .; J gene: TRBJ2-1; D gene: TRBD2; CDR3 DNA: TGTGCCAGCAGCTTAGAAGCGGGGGGATGGGATGAGCAGTTCTTC; CDR3 protein: CASSLEAGGWDEQFF
V gene: TRBV30; clone size: .; J gene: TRBJ1-1; D gene: .; CDR3 DNA: TGTGCCTGGAGTGGAGGACACCCGAACACTGAAGCTTTCTTT; CDR3 protein: CAWSGGHPNTEAFF
V gene: TRBV6-2/TRBV6-3; clone size: .; J gene: TRBJ2-1; D gene: TRBD2; CDR3 DNA: TGTGCCAGCTCACCCCTAGCGGCGAGCAATGAGCAGTTCTTC; CDR3 protein: CASSPLAASNEQFF
V gene: TRBV4-1; clone size: once; J gene: TRBJ2-3; D gene: .; CDR3 DNA: TGCGCCAGCAGCCCCGGGCCCCTACCCCTACCCACAGATACGCAGTATTTT; CDR3 protein: CASSPGPLPLPTDTQYF
V gene: TRBV19; clone size: few; J gene: TRBJ2-5; D gene: .; CDR3 DNA: TGTGCCAGTAGTGCCCCGGGGACCCAGGGGGAGACCCAGTACTTC; CDR3 protein: CASSAPGTQGETQYF
V gene: TRBV11-2; clone size: .; J gene: TRBJ2-1; D gene: TRBD1; CDR3 DNA: TGTGCCAGCAGCTTAACACAGGGGGCGTACAATGAGCAGTTCTTC; CDR3 protein: CASSLTQGAYNEQFF